This T cell receptor beta chain was profiled in a study of cytomegalovirus exposure and HLA in healthy donors. As for the study in general: A preliminary data release comprised 70 million to 95 million unique TCRs obtained from HLA-typed donors. Study-wide results and caveats: Serostatus for CMV was the only available immune exposure information.

Amplification used 60 Vbeta primers and 13 Jbeta primers. Per the study methods: A follow-up analysis tallied about 80 million unique TCR beta chains, roughly 11 million shared. Generated by immunoSEQ multiplex PCR, the TCRdb table keeps only in-frame clones and is missing some. V, J and clone size derive from that table, while D and trimming were established from the DNA sequence. Recorded for this sample: just over 80,000 clones. As for this clone: Its antigen remains unknown.

V was clipped by 5 bases and J by 4 bases; unmatched bases: 3. CDR1 and CDR2 (germline): SQVTM, ANQGSEA. CDR3 size: 12 residues. The J gene is TRBJ1-2, the V gene TRBV29-1; 8 positions match TRBD1. The source is a young woman in good health and CMV-seronegative. The sequenced sample was PBMCs. CDR3 DNA sequence: TGCAGCGTTAATACAGGGGGCTATGGCTACACCTTC. Amino acids: CSVNTGGYGYTF.